Each of the 10 T cell receptor beta chains below was sequenced from the same sample in a study of cytomegalovirus exposure and HLA in healthy donors. This PCR relied on a set of 60 Vbeta primers and 13 Jbeta primers. Libraries were prepared by immunoSEQ multiplex PCR; TCRdb keeps only in-frame clonotypes and omits some of them. Of approximately 150,000 clones detected, 75% to 85% appear once; the ten largest clones hold 4.5% to 5.5%. Sequenced sample: PBMCs. The receptors shown here come from a man aged 35-49 years in good health and CMV-seronegative.

The chain recombines TRBV14 with TRBJ1-1; D gene ambiguous. With 0 bases removed from V and 0 bases from J, the gap between germline ends came to 11 bases. This CDR3 spans 16 amino acids. Germline CDR1 reads SGHDN; CDR2 reads FVKESK. CDR3 sequence reads: CASSQDRRTLNTEAFF. DNA of the CDR3: TGTGCCAGCAGCCAAGATCGGAGGACCCTGAACACTGAAGCTTTCTTT.

For the CDR3, the DNA is TGTGCCAGCAGCGTAGGGCCGGGGATAATGAACACTGAAGCTTTCTTT. Protein sequence: CASSVGPGIMNTEAFF. The chain has TRBV9 and TRBJ1-1, with unresolved D. This CDR3 is built from 16 residues. The V end was cut by 0 bases, the J end by 0 bases, with 12 bases between. Germline CDR1 reads SGDLS; CDR2 reads YYNGEE.

The V gene is TRBV4-3, the J gene TRBJ1-2; no reliable D call. The length of the CDR3 is 15 residues. Germline CDR1 reads LGHNA; CDR2 reads YSLEER. The ends were cut back, 0 bases at V and 2 bases at J, with 10 bases in the middle. The CDR3 DNA sequence: TGCGCCAGCAGCCAAGATATCGGGAAGAACTATGGCTACACCTTC. Its translation: CASSQDIGKNYGYTF.

The V and J genes are TRBV4-1 and TRBJ2-7; D remains unclear. This CDR3 region has 13 residues. Germline V gene data show CDR1 as MGHRA and CDR2 as YSYEKL. Trimming stripped 2 bases from V and 6 bases from J, with 11 bases between. Here the CDR3 DNA reads TGCGCCAGCAGCCAACTGAATAACGGCGAGCAGTACTTC. Protein: CASSQLNNGEQYF.

This clone was recorded once. The chain couples TRBV27 to TRBJ2-3, with D unclear. The CDR3 has 15 amino acids. Trimming stripped 2 bases from V and 0 bases from J, with 9 bases between. Per germline, CDR1 MNHEY and CDR2 SMNVEV (reference sequence). The CDR3 DNA sequence: TGTGCCAGCAGTTTACTCGGGTCGAGCACAGATACGCAGTATTTT. The encoded protein is CASSLLGSSTDTQYF.

The V call is TRBV27, the J call TRBJ2-2; 7 bases agree with TRBD1. V was pared by 7 bases and J by 1 base, with 6 bases of the junction left unmatched. This CDR3 has 15 residues. The germline V gene has CDR1 MNHEY and CDR2 SMNVEV (reference sequence). The CDR3: CASTRQGRNTGELFF. The CDR3 region has the DNA TGTGCCAGCACCCGACAGGGAAGGAACACCGGGGAGCTGTTTTTT.

The V and J genes are TRBV6-6 and TRBJ1-4; D is possibly TRBD1 (5 bases). Germline V lookup: CDR1 MNHNY, CDR2 SVGAGI (reference sequence). The V gene lost 6 bases and the J gene lost 6 bases, with 14 bases spanning the gap. The CDR3 runs 14 residues. CDR3 sequence (DNA): TGTGCCAGCAGGACCTCAGGGAGGGATGAAAAACTGTTTTTT. This sequence encodes CASRTSGRDEKLFF.

J is TRBJ2-3 and V is TRBV30; D is unresolved. The CDR3 has 12 amino acids. Germline CDR1 GTSNPN, CDR2 SVGIG (reference sequence). V was shortened by 4 bases and J by 0 bases, with 5 bases between the two germline ends. CDR3 region: CAWTISTDTQYF. CDR3 nucleotide sequence: TGTGCCTGGACTATCAGCACAGATACGCAGTATTTT.

Turning to this clone: At the DNA level, this CDR3 is encoded by other sequences in the same sample as well. CDR3 loop: CASKLTNSPLHF. CDR3 bases: TGTGCCAGCAAACTGACAAATTCACCCCTCCACTTT. V usage is TRBV28 and J usage is TRBJ1-6; D remains ambiguous. V shed 7 bases and J shed 7 bases, with 8 bases lying between them. Germline V gene lookup returns CDR1 MDHEN and CDR2 SYDVKM. The CDR3 is made up of 12 amino acids. The variable domain in full, with the rest retrieved from reference TRBV28 and TRBJ1-6, is DVKVTQSSRYLVKRTGEKVFLECVQDMDHENMFWYRQDPGLGLRLIYFSYDVKMKEKGDIPEGYSVSREKKERFSLILESASTNQTSMYLCASKLTNSPLHFGNGTRLTVT.

CDR3 in amino acids: CASSGSDEQFF. In DNA form, the CDR3 reads TGTGCCAGTTCAGGAAGCGATGAGCAGTTCTTC. The chain links TRBV18 to TRBJ2-1; D ambiguous. Trimming shortened V by 9 bases and J by 8 bases, and 11 bases separated the two germline ends. The CDR3 extends over 11 amino acids. Germline CDR1 and CDR2: KGHSH and LQKENI.